The present entry profiles one T cell receptor (beta chain) with its context. Its antigen is currently unknown. Assay: immunoSEQ multiplex PCR; the TCRdb copy retains only in-frame clones and omits some. The data contain 600,000 to 750,000 clones, 72% of them singletons. The record originates from a study of shared clonotypes between healthy human individuals. At the level of the study: Donor ages ranged 18 to 49 years: a couple of women, three men. Study-level points and caveats: An anticipated effect of sequencing depth on clonotype sharing among donors was recognized.

The investigators split CD4+ cells into a CD45RA+ naive subset and a CD45RA-negative memory subset. The ends were cut back, 2 bases at V and 5 bases at J, with 15 bases in the middle. The germline CDR1 and CDR2 sequences are KGHSH and LQKENI. The CDR3 length is 15 residues. The chain uses TRBV18 and TRBJ2-5; D call uncertain. This receptor was identified in a woman in her thirties in good health. The sample comprised memory CD4+ T cells sorted from blood. Subset of the sample: CD45RA-negative fraction. CDR3 DNA sequence: TGTGCCAGCTCACCAAGGGTCCTTGACTCGGAGACCCAGTACTTC. This encodes CASSPRVLDSETQYF.